These 26 T cell receptor beta chains were sequenced from one sample in a study of cytomegalovirus exposure and HLA in healthy donors. The primer mix had 60 Vbeta and 13 Jbeta primers. Some clones are missing from TCRdb's copy, which holds only in-frame ones; the method was immunoSEQ multiplex PCR. The sample consists of under 150,000 clones, around 77% of them appearing once. The sequenced sample was PBMCs. The origin of the receptors is a woman aged 30 to 39 in good health and CMV-seropositive.

The chain couples TRBV6-1 to TRBJ2-5; weak D call: TRBD1 (7 bases). V gave up 1 base and J gave up 5 bases, with 14 bases separating them. The CDR3 runs 15 residues. CDR1 is MNHNS, CDR2 SASEGT, per germline. The CDR3 DNA reads as TGTGCCAGCAGTGAAGTTCAGACAGGGAGGGAGACCCAGTACTTC. Encoded protein: CASSEVQTGRETQYF.

The chain recombines TRBV7-6 with TRBJ2-7; 7 bases are shared with TRBD1. The germline V gene has CDR1 SGHVS and CDR2 FNYEAQ. With 5 bases clipped from V and 0 bases from J, the junction kept 10 bases outside the gene matches. The CDR3 has 16 amino acids. In DNA, the CDR3 is TGTGCCAGCAGCCCTCGTGGGGACAGCAACTCCTACGAGCAGTACTTC. Its protein is CASSPRGDSNSYEQYF.

J is TRBJ2-5 and V is TRBV6-5; 8 bases agree with TRBD2. Per germline, CDR1 MNHEY and CDR2 SVGAGI. The CDR3 is 15 residues long. Unmatched junction bases numbered 7, after V lost 2 bases and J lost 5 bases. In DNA form, the CDR3 reads TGTGCCAGCAGTTACGTCGGGGGGGCCCGGGAGACCCAGTACTTC. It encodes CASSYVGGARETQYF.

This clone has just one count. Other DNA variants within this sample encode the same CDR3. CDR3 protein: CATSRDSSYGYTF. As DNA, the CDR3 is TGTGCCACCAGCAGAGATTCGAGCTATGGCTACACCTTC. This sequence joins TRBV15 and TRBJ1-2; D is unclear. The CDR3 covers 13 residues. Germline lookup yields CDR1 LNHNV and CDR2 YYDKDF (reference sequence). Trimming removed 0 bases at V and 4 bases at J, with 6 bases between.

The chain has TRBV19 and TRBJ1-2; 8 nucleotides match TRBD1. Germline loops: CDR1 LNHDA, CDR2 SQIVND (reference sequence). J was trimmed by 0 bases and V by 8 bases; bases with no gene match: 11. The length of the CDR3 is 16 residues. In DNA form, the CDR3 reads TGTGCCAGTCTGGGGGACAGGACGTATACTAACTATGGCTACACCTTC. Its protein is CASLGDRTYTNYGYTF.

The J gene is TRBJ1-2, the V gene TRBV13, with 7 bases that match TRBD1. There are 18 residues in the CDR3. Germline-derived CDR1 and CDR2 are PRHDT and FYEKMQ (reference sequence). With 0 bases clipped from V and 1 base from J, the junction kept 11 bases outside the gene matches. The chain's CDR3 is CASSLGLTGVTVNYGYTF. In DNA, the CDR3 is TGTGCCAGCAGCTTAGGCCTCACAGGGGTTACGGTTAACTATGGCTACACCTTC.

V is TRBV27 and J is TRBJ1-1; 8 positions agree with TRBD1. CDR1 is MNHEY and CDR2 is SMNVEV in the germline V gene (reference sequence). After removal of 5 bases from V and 1 base from J, the junction contained 3 bases not matched to a gene. There are 14 residues in the CDR3. The CDR3 loop reads CASSLGQANTEAFF. CDR3 nucleotides: TGTGCCAGCAGTCTGGGACAGGCGAACACTGAAGCTTTCTTT.

CDR3 nucleotide sequence: TGTGCCAGCAGTTTATACACGAGCAGATCAGGTGGCTACACCTTC. Its protein product is CASSLYTSRSGGYTF. The chain uses TRBV27 and TRBJ1-2, with D hard to call. Germline V lookup: CDR1 MNHEY, CDR2 SMNVEV (reference sequence). V was trimmed by 1 base and J by 7 bases, leaving 16 bases between them. The CDR3 covers 15 residues.

The chain links TRBV4-2 to TRBJ2-7, with D maybe TRBD1 (5 bases). Germline V CDR1 and CDR2: LGHNA, YNFKEQ. CDR3 length: 16 amino acids. The ends were cut back, 5 bases at V and 2 bases at J, with 19 bases in the middle. CDR3: CASSFQIGQGAYEQYF. The CDR3 DNA is TGTGCCAGCAGCTTCCAGATAGGGCAGGGCGCCTACGAGCAGTACTTC.

The chain joins TRBV30 to TRBJ2-1; 7 bases are shared with TRBD1. J was trimmed by 3 bases and V by 5 bases; bases with no gene match: 10. CDR1 is GTSNPN and CDR2 is SVGIG in the germline V gene (reference sequence). CDR3 size: 15 residues. The CDR3 protein is CAWRQGSGGYNEQFF. CDR3 sequence (DNA): TGTGCCTGGCGACAGGGATCTGGGGGCTACAATGAGCAGTTCTTC. The variable domain in full, with the rest retrieved from reference TRBV30 and TRBJ2-1, is SQTIHQWPATLVQPVGSPLSLECTVEGTSNPNLYWYRQAAGRGLQLLFYSVGIGQISSEVPQNLSASRPQDRQFILSSKKLLLSDSGFYLCAWRQGSGGYNEQFFGPGTRLTVL.

This rearrangement joins TRBV7-2 to TRBJ1-3; D is unresolved. Trimming took 3 bases from V and 0 from J, leaving 6 bases between them. Germline CDR1 and CDR2: SGHTA and FQGNSA. The CDR3 totals 14 residues. CDR3 coding DNA: TGTGCCAGCAGCTTCACAGTCTCTGGAAACACCATATATTTT. Protein sequence: CASSFTVSGNTIYF. Full variable domain (remainder filled in from reference TRBV7-2 and TRBJ1-3): GAGVSQSPSNKVTEKGKDVELRCDPISGHTALYWYRQSLGQGLEFLIYFQGNSAPDKSGLPSDRFSAERTGGSVSTLTIQRTQQEDSAVYLCASSFTVSGNTIYFGEGSWLTVV.

The J gene is TRBJ2-1, the V gene TRBV5-1; the match to TRBD2 covers 7 bases. The CDR3 runs 11 residues. Germline trimming cut 7 bases from V and 9 bases from J; bases unmatched to any gene: 4. Germline CDR1 reads SGHRS; CDR2 reads YFSETQ. The CDR3 DNA reads as TGCGCCAGCCATGCTAGCGGTGAGCAGTTCTTC. Protein: CASHASGEQFF.

This clone was recorded a few times. The CDR3 sequence is CAVSGTGYQPQHF. The CDR3 DNA follows: TGTGCCGTTTCCGGGACAGGGTATCAGCCCCAGCATTTT. V and J are TRBV30 and TRBJ1-5; the match to TRBD1 covers 9 bases. This CDR3 spans 13 amino acids. Germline values: CDR1 GTSNPN, CDR2 SVGIG (reference sequence). V was clipped by 8 bases and J by 5 bases; unmatched bases: 7.

The chain employs TRBV30 and TRBJ1-5; D is perhaps TRBD1 (6 bases). Germline assignment: CDR1 GTSNPN and CDR2 SVGIG (reference sequence). This CDR3 has 15 residues. Deletions cut 0 bases from V and 0 bases from J, with 9 bases between. CDR3 bases: TGTGCCTGGAGTGTACAGGGAGCTAGCAATCAGCCCCAGCATTTT. It encodes CAWSVQGASNQPQHF.

The rearrangement links TRBV4-1 to TRBJ1-1; a possible D gene is TRBD1 (5 bases). CDR1 is MGHRA and CDR2 is YSYEKL in the germline V gene. There are 14 residues in the CDR3. Between the trimmed V and J ends, which lost 3 bases and 0 bases, there was a span of 8 bases. CDR3 sequence: CASSQTEMNTEAFF. CDR3 coding DNA: TGCGCCAGCAGCCAGACAGAAATGAACACTGAAGCTTTCTTT.

The chain employs TRBV6-4 and TRBJ2-1; TRBD1 matches 10 bases. CDR1 and CDR2 from the germline V gene are MRHNA and SNTAGT. The V segment lost 2 bases and the J segment 3 bases; nucleotides outside the gene matches: 4. CDR3 length: 16 amino acids. CDR3 residues: CASSDGTGDLYNEQFF. The CDR3 coding sequence is TGTGCCAGCAGTGACGGGACAGGGGATCTCTACAATGAGCAGTTCTTC.

CDR3 protein: CASTGENNSPLHF. As DNA, the CDR3 is TGTGCCAGCACGGGGGAGAATAATTCACCCCTCCACTTT. V and J are TRBV27 and TRBJ1-6; perhaps TRBD1 as D (5 bases). The V gene lost 7 bases and the J gene lost 5 bases, with 9 bases spanning the gap. CDR1 and CDR2 (germline): MNHEY, SMNVEV (reference sequence). There are 13 residues in the CDR3.

This chain uses TRBV27 with TRBJ2-5, with 9 bases that match TRBD2. The CDR3 has 16 residues. Germline V lookup: CDR1 MNHEY, CDR2 SMNVEV (reference sequence). J was trimmed by 2 bases and V by 2 bases; bases with no gene match: 6. CDR3 in DNA: TGTGCCAGCAGTTTAGAGGCTAGCGGGATGCAAGAGACCCAGTACTTC. Its translation: CASSLEASGMQETQYF.

This clone occurred a few times. The chain employs TRBV18 and TRBJ2-7, with D unclear. The CDR3 is 12 amino acids. Germline lookup yields CDR1 KGHSH and CDR2 LQKENI. V was shortened by 2 bases and J by 3 bases, with 5 bases between the two germline ends. The CDR3 region has the DNA TGTGCCAGCTCACCAGTTAACTACGAGCAGTACTTC. Residues: CASSPVNYEQYF.

This clone was counted between two and nine times. V and J are TRBV5-4 and TRBJ1-1; tentatively, D is TRBD1 (5 bases). CDR3 length: 13 residues. Germline-derived CDR1 and CDR2 are SGHNT and YYREEE (reference sequence). V was cut by 4 bases and J by 1 base, with 8 bases left in between. The CDR3 loop reads CASSPDTNTEAFF. The CDR3 DNA reads as TGTGCCAGCAGCCCGGACACGAACACTGAAGCTTTCTTT.

This clone turned up a few times. This sample also contains other DNA sequences that code for the same CDR3. The chain is built from TRBV5-1 and TRBJ1-1; 9 bases match TRBD1. CDR3 size: 12 residues. Germline V gene sequence: CDR1 SGHRS, CDR2 YFSETQ. V shed 4 bases and J 5 bases; nucleotides not matched to a gene: 0. CDR3 nucleotide sequence: TGCGCCAGCAGCGGACAGGGGACTGAAGCTTTCTTT. Its translation is CASSGQGTEAFF.

The V gene is TRBV9, the J gene TRBJ2-3; weak D call: TRBD1 (8 bases). With 6 bases removed from V and 2 bases from J, the gap between germline ends came to 19 bases. The CDR3 covers 16 residues. Germline V gene sequence: CDR1 SGDLS, CDR2 YYNGEE. The CDR3 loop is CASTYRGGAATDTQYF. In nucleotides, the CDR3 is TGTGCCAGCACCTACAGGGGGGGGGCCGCCACAGATACGCAGTATTTT.

The chain links TRBV9 to TRBJ1-6, with 7 bases identical to TRBD1. From germline, CDR1 is SGDLS and CDR2 YYNGEE. J was trimmed by 13 bases and V by 4 bases; bases with no gene match: 8. This CDR3 contains 13 residues. CDR3 region: CASSPGDSRPLHF. Written as DNA, the CDR3 is TGTGCCAGCAGCCCCGGGGACAGCCGGCCCCTCCACTTT.

This clone was detected once. The V and J genes are TRBV10-2 and TRBJ1-2; possible D gene TRBD1, 5 bases. V dropped 7 bases and J dropped 3 bases, with 9 bases sitting between them. In germline, CDR1 is WSHSY, CDR2 SAAADI. CDR3 length: 12 amino acids. The CDR3 loop reads CASMRDDYGYTF. The DNA of the CDR3 is TGCGCCAGCATGCGGGACGACTATGGCTACACCTTC.

The CDR3 loop is CASSIGGLTNEKLFF. CDR3 sequence (DNA): TGCGCCAGCAGCATAGGGGGCTTAACTAATGAAAAACTGTTTTTT. The chain recombines TRBV5-1 with TRBJ1-4, with 7 bases identical to TRBD1. V was clipped by 4 bases and J by 1 base; unmatched bases: 4. The CDR3 has 15 amino acids. Germline V gene lookup returns CDR1 SGHRS and CDR2 YFSETQ.

V is TRBV5-6 and J is TRBJ2-7, with 12 nucleotides matching TRBD2. The CDR3 has 15 residues. Trimming removed 0 bases from V and 7 bases from J; junction bases left unmatched: 5. Per the germline V gene, CDR1 is SGHDT and CDR2 is YYEEEE. CDR3 sequence (DNA): TGTGCCAGCAGCTTGGGGCTAGCGGGGGGGCTGGAGCAGTACTTC. It is translated as CASSLGLAGGLEQYF.